Listed below are T cell receptor beta chains from one sample, sequenced in a study of post-analysis software for immune sequencing data. TCRdb reprocessed the PCR reads with MiXCR, giving one entry per CDR3 protein. In the table there are fewer than 850,000 distinct CDR3 sequences, roughly 27% of which are singletons. Sequencing input: blood. The receptor source for this set is a girl between 10 and 17 years old with multiple sclerosis. Each CDR3 is given with its conserved first and last residue. A D gene is named only where the DNA matches it firmly. Some rows mark clone size as missing; the rest say once, few, many or name a class of expanded clone.

many	TRBD1	TRBV6-5	TRBJ2-7	CASSRTGGSYEQYF	TGTGCCAGCAGCCGGACAGGTGGCTCCTACGAGCAGTACTTC
NA	TRBD1	TRBV20-1	TRBJ2-1	CSARDRDRGYNEQFF	TGCAGTGCTAGAGATCGGGACAGGGGGTACAATGAGCAGTTCTTC
few	NA	TRBV5-1	TRBJ2-4	CASSLWGDGSQNIQYF	TGCGCCAGCAGCTTGTGGGGGGACGGCAGCCAAAACATTCAGTACTTC
NA	NA	TRBV29-1	TRBJ2-1	CSFPGQDYNGQFF	TGCAGCTTCCCCGGACAGGACTACAATGGGCAGTTCTTC
NA	TRBD1	TRBV5-1	TRBJ2-5	CASSFYRDRGQETQYF	TGCGCCAGCAGCTTTTACCGGGACAGGGGACAAGAGACCCAGTACTTC
NA	TRBD2	TRBV28	TRBJ2-7	CASSPQLAGVGKQYF	TGTGCCAGCAGTCCCCAACTAGCGGGAGTAGGGAAGCAGTACTTC
many	TRBD1	TRBV6-2/TRBV6-3	TRBJ2-5	CASSWTGQETQYF	TGTGCCAGCAGTTGGACAGGACAAGAGACCCAGTACTTC
few	NA	TRBV29-1	TRBJ1-2	CSTEGGSSYGYTF	TGCAGCACTGAGGGGGGTTCGAGTTATGGCTACACCTTC
NA	NA	TRBV7-2	TRBJ2-1	CASSLAPGKPNEQFF	TGTGCCAGCAGCTTAGCCCCGGGGAAACCCAATGAGCAGTTCTTC
many	NA	TRBV10-3	TRBJ2-5	CAISVGQGETQYF	TGTGCCATCAGTGTGGGTCAGGGGGAGACCCAGTACTTC
few	NA	TRBV20-1	TRBJ2-1	CSAPDVWNEQFF	TGCAGTGCCCCCGACGTGTGGAATGAGCAGTTCTTC
few	NA	TRBV20-1	TRBJ1-1	CSARDGRGGRTEAFF	TGCAGTGCTAGAGATGGTAGGGGGGGACGGACTGAAGCTTTCTTT
NA	NA	TRBV12-3/TRBV12-4	TRBJ2-7	CASTSGGTGFYEQYF	TGTGCCAGCACCTCGGGGGGGACAGGGTTCTACGAGCAGTACTTC
NA	NA	TRBV20-1	TRBJ1-2	CSARFRGPEVYGYTF	TGCAGTGCTAGATTCCGGGGCCCCGAGGTCTATGGCTACACCTTC
NA	NA	TRBV12-3/TRBV12-4	TRBJ1-1	CASSLTRLHGAFF	TGTGCCAGCAGTTTAACAAGGTTGCATGGGGCTTTCTTT
few	NA	TRBV20-1	TRBJ1-2	CSARGGVRDGYTF	TGCAGTGCTAGAGGGGGGGTCAGGGATGGCTACACCTTC
few	NA	TRBV10-3	TRBJ1-2	CAIKEGPENYGYTF	TGTGCCATCAAGGAGGGACCAGAGAACTATGGCTACACCTTC
NA	NA	TRBV18	TRBJ2-1	CASSPMEYEQFF	TGTGCCAGCTCACCAATGGAGTATGAGCAGTTCTTC
NA	TRBD1	TRBV20-1	TRBJ2-7	CSARDPENDRAAHEQYF	TGCAGTGCTAGAGATCCCGAAAATGACAGGGCGGCTCACGAGCAGTACTTC
few	NA	TRBV20-1	TRBJ2-1	CSAHRGTWQFF	TGCAGTGCCCACCGGGGGACGTGGCAGTTCTTC
few	NA	TRBV24-1	TRBJ2-3	CATSQSGDTQYF	TGTGCCACCAGTCAGTCGGGGGATACGCAGTATTTT
NA	NA	TRBV11-2	TRBJ2-7	CASSLGLGVDTYEQYF	TGTGCCAGCAGCTTAGGGTTAGGGGTAGATACCTACGAGCAGTACTTC
few	NA	TRBV3-1	TRBJ1-5	CASNPALRSNQPQHF	TGTGCCAGCAACCCGGCCTTGAGGAGCAATCAGCCCCAGCATTTT